These T cell receptor beta chains were read from a single sample in a study of T cell responses to AZD1222 COVID-19 vaccine. TCRdb's table, derived via immunoSEQ multiplex PCR, lists solely in-frame clones and lacks some. The top ten hold about 3% of the sample, which has approximately 130,000 clones, 80% to 95% seen once. The sequencing used peripheral blood, collected on day 0 of AZD1222 vaccination. These receptors were taken from an adult in good health. The CDR3 runs from the conserved cysteine through the conserved F or W. The order of the fields is D gene, J gene, V gene, CDR3 protein, CDR3 DNA. A D gene is named only where the DNA matches it firmly.

>TRBD1|TRBJ1-1|TRBV19
CASSFTGADTEAFF
TGTGCCAGTAGTTTTACAGGGGCGGACACTGAAGCTTTCTTT
>TRBD2|TRBJ2-7|TRBV19
CASSAGTSFSYEQYF
TGTGCCAGTAGTGCCGGGACTAGTTTCTCCTACGAGCAGTACTTC
>NA|TRBJ2-1|TRBV11-3
CASSLTTTDDNEQFF
TGTGCCAGCAGCTTAACGACTACAGACGACAATGAGCAGTTCTTC
>TRBD1|TRBJ1-2|TRBV9
CASSARQGTNYGYTF
TGTGCCAGCAGCGCCCGACAGGGGACTAACTATGGCTACACCTTC
>NA|TRBJ1-1|TRBV29-1
CSVIGTLNTEAFF
TGCAGCGTTATAGGGACTCTGAACACTGAAGCTTTCTTT
>NA|TRBJ1-2|TRBV20-1
CSAGSDYGYTF
TGCAGTGCCGGCTCGGACTATGGCTACACCTTC
>NA|TRBJ1-3|TRBV2
CASTRETGNTIYF
TGTGCCAGCACAAGGGAGACTGGAAACACCATATATTTT
>NA|TRBJ2-3|TRBV6-6
CASSYPLGVSTDTQYF
TGTGCCAGCAGTTACCCACTCGGGGTTAGCACAGATACGCAGTATTTT
>NA|TRBJ2-1|TRBV5-1
CASSYISGSYNEQFF
TGCGCCAGCAGCTACATTAGCGGCTCCTACAATGAGCAGTTCTTC
>NA|TRBJ1-3|TRBV5-1
CASSLAGGGGNTIYF
TGCGCCAGCAGCTTGGCCGGGGGAGGCGGAAACACCATATATTTT